One sample yielded the 26 T cell receptor beta chains listed below, sequenced in a study of T-cell reconstitution after alpha-beta-depleted transplantation in children. Preparing the TCRbeta library involved the use of unique molecular identifiers. TCRdb itself ran the PCR reads through MiXCR, one entry per CDR3 protein. This table holds approximately 250,000 distinct CDR3 sequences, 7.5% to 10% found once. The sequencing used PBMCs from the stem cell graft donor, collected from the stem cell graft. The source is a human donor who donated a stem cell graft to a child with SCID.

This clonotype was counted many times. This rearrangement joins TRBV6-5 to TRBJ1-5; tentatively, D is TRBD1 (6 bases). This CDR3 spans 15 amino acids. V gave up 10 bases and J gave up 2 bases, with 18 bases separating them. CDR1 and CDR2 (germline): MNHEY, SVGAGI. CDR3 nucleotides: TGTGCCACCCACAGGGCCGCTGGGGGCAATCAGCCCCAGCATTTT. Its translation is CATHRAAGGNQPQHF.

This clonotype has ten or more counts. This chain joins TRBV6-2 or TRBV6-3 and TRBJ2-7; D ambiguous. V was cut by 2 bases and J by 3 bases, with 8 bases left in between. This CDR3 spans 13 amino acids. Germline V gene sequence: CDR1 MNHEY, CDR2 SVGEGT. CDR3 in DNA: TGTGCCAGCAGTTACGTGGAGAACTACGAGCAGTACTTC. It codes for CASSYVENYEQYF.

This clonotype was recorded many times. V is TRBV6-1 and J is TRBJ1-4; D unclear. The CDR3 runs 16 residues. The germline gives CDR1 MNHNS, CDR2 SASEGT. The V gene lost 6 bases and the J gene lost 7 bases, with 21 bases spanning the gap. The CDR3 DNA reads TGTGCCAGCAGCCCCTCCGTGGGAGACGGTGGTGAAAAACTGTTTTTT. It specifies CASSPSVGDGGEKLFF.

This clonotype was counted a few times. The chain employs TRBV7-9 and TRBJ2-7; D unclear. The CDR3 is 13 residues long. Trimming took off 2 bases at V and 5 bases at J, with 10 bases between the two ends. CDR1 SEHNR and CDR2 FQNEAQ come from the germline V gene (reference sequence). The CDR3 coding sequence is TGTGCCAGCAGCTTAAGCCTAGTGGACGAGCAGTACTTC. Amino acid sequence: CASSLSLVDEQYF.

As to this clonotype: A read error is possible here, since a much larger clone lies one base away. The chain joins TRBV9 to TRBJ2-1; D is unclear. CDR3 length equals 10 residues. The V end was cut by 3 bases, the J end by 16 bases, with 11 bases between. Germline V gives CDR1 SGDLS, CDR2 YYNGEE. The CDR3 nucleotides are TGTGCCAGCAGCGGGACGACGCATTTCTTC. It translates to CASSGTTHFF.

This clonotype was detected a few times. The chain is built from TRBV20-1 and TRBJ2-5; D ambiguous. Looked up from germline, CDR1 is DFQATT and CDR2 is SNEGSKA (reference sequence). The CDR3 runs to 12 residues. Trimming shortened V by 0 bases and J by 5 bases, and 7 bases separated the two germline ends. The CDR3 protein is CSARDELETQYF. Written as DNA, the CDR3 is TGCAGTGCTAGAGATGAGCTCGAGACCCAGTACTTC.

The rearrangement uses TRBV4-2 and TRBJ1-1, with D possibly matching TRBD1 (5 bases). The CDR3 consists of 15 residues. Germline assignment: CDR1 LGHNA and CDR2 YNFKEQ. V was cut by 4 bases and J by 2 bases, with 14 bases left in between. The CDR3 sequence is CASSRGGGSNTEAFF. CDR3 nucleotides: TGTGCCAGCAGCCGGGGGGGAGGTTCCAACACTGAAGCTTTCTTT.

The table lists this clonotype with many counts. The V and J genes are TRBV10-2 and TRBJ1-3; D is perhaps TRBD1 (5 bases). Trimming removed 3 bases at V and 3 bases at J, with 9 bases between. This CDR3 has 14 amino acids. The germline V gene encodes CDR1 WSHSY and CDR2 SAAADI. The CDR3 protein is CASSDGGSGNTIYF. The CDR3 region has the DNA TGCGCCAGCAGTGACGGGGGAAGTGGAAACACCATATATTTT.

The CDR3 sequence is CASSIDRQGGYGYTF. The CDR3 nucleotides read TGTGCCAGTAGTATAGATCGTCAGGGGGGCTATGGCTACACCTTC. The genes are TRBV19 and TRBJ1-2; 7 nucleotides agree with TRBD1. The V gene's germline CDR1 is LNHDA and CDR2 SQIVND (reference sequence). V was clipped by 0 bases and J by 4 bases; unmatched bases: 5. The CDR3 spans 15 residues.

This clonotype was observed a few times. This sequence joins TRBV5-5 and TRBJ2-2; 14 bases map to TRBD2. Germline assignment: CDR1 SGHKS and CDR2 YYEKEE (reference sequence). This CDR3 has 17 amino acids. V lost 4 bases and J lost 4; bases outside the gene matches: 6. Here the CDR3 reads CASSLYGLAGGTGELFF. In nucleotides, the CDR3 is TGTGCCAGCAGCCTCTATGGACTAGCGGGGGGCACCGGGGAGCTGTTTTTT. The full variable domain, with the rest looked up from reference TRBV5-5 and TRBJ2-2, is DAGVTQSPTHLIKTRGQQVTLRCSPISGHKSVSWYQQVLGQGPQFIFQYYEKEERGRGNFPDRFSARQFPNYSSELNVNALLLGDSALYLCASSLYGLAGGTGELFFGEGSRLTVL.

This clonotype was counted between two and nine times. This rearrangement joins TRBV20-1 to TRBJ2-1; no reliable D call. The ends were cut back, 3 bases at V and 5 bases at J, with 8 bases in the middle. This CDR3 region has 12 residues. In germline, CDR1 is DFQATT, CDR2 SNEGSKA (reference sequence). In nucleotides, the CDR3 is TGCAGTGCTAGGTTGAGAAACAATGAGCAGTTCTTC. Translation: CSARLRNNEQFF.

This clonotype was seen repeatedly, ten times or more. The gene calls are TRBV7-2 and TRBJ2-3; no reliable D call. The CDR3 covers 13 residues. In germline, CDR1 is SGHTA, CDR2 FQGNSA. The V end was cut by 5 bases, the J end by 7 bases, with 13 bases between. CDR3 sequence (DNA): TGTGCCAGCAGCCCCCGGCATATGTATACGCAGTATTTT. This gives the protein CASSPRHMYTQYF.

The sample holds many counts of this clonotype. The V call is TRBV20-1, the J call TRBJ2-3; unclear D gene. This CDR3 region has 14 residues. V was pared by 6 bases and J by 2 bases, with 15 bases between. Germline values: CDR1 DFQATT, CDR2 SNEGSKA (reference sequence). CDR3 residues: CSARTFSDTDTQYF. Written as DNA, the CDR3 is TGCAGTGCGAGGACGTTTAGTGACACAGATACGCAGTATTTT.

In this sample, this clonotype turned up many times. The chain carries TRBV5-1 and TRBJ1-1; D is perhaps TRBD1 (6 bases). Germline-derived CDR1 and CDR2 are SGHRS and YFSETQ. Trimming pared 3 bases from V and 4 bases from J, leaving 19 bases between. The CDR3 runs 16 residues. CDR3 sequence: CASSSGTLSQITEAFF. The CDR3 DNA sequence: TGCGCCAGCAGCTCCGGGACACTCTCTCAAATCACTGAAGCTTTCTTT.

This clonotype was found many times. V and J are TRBV4-1 and TRBJ1-6; D gene unclear. Germline assignment: CDR1 MGHRA and CDR2 YSYEKL. With 7 bases removed from V and 4 bases from J, the gap between germline ends came to 11 bases. The CDR3 extends over 14 amino acids. Here the CDR3 reads CASKPDPYNSPLHF. The CDR3 bases are TGCGCCAGCAAACCGGATCCTTATAATTCACCCCTCCACTTT.

In its sample, this clonotype was seen once. The chain is built from TRBV9 and TRBJ2-2; 7 nucleotides align to TRBD2. There are 16 residues in the CDR3. In germline, CDR1 is SGDLS, CDR2 YYNGEE. The chain's CDR3 is CASGPDWGGYTGELFF. Here the CDR3 DNA reads TGTGCTAGCGGCCCAGACTGGGGGGGTTACACCGGGGAGCTGTTTTTT.

This clonotype was detected ten times or more. The chain joins TRBV7-9 to TRBJ2-1, with D perhaps matching TRBD2 (6 bases). V lost 3 bases and J lost 7, with 10 bases in between. CDR1 is SEHNR, CDR2 FQNEAQ, per germline (reference sequence). This CDR3 contains 13 residues. CDR3 region: CASSFGGSNEQFF. The CDR3 nucleotides read TGTGCCAGCAGCTTTGGGGGGAGTAATGAGCAGTTCTTC.

This clonotype was counted many times. V usage is TRBV12-3 or TRBV12-4 and J usage is TRBJ1-2; TRBD1 aligns across 8 bases. This CDR3 is built from 13 residues. J gave up 8 bases and V 5 bases, and 7 bases lay outside the gene matches. The CDR3 nucleotides read TGTGCCAGCAGTCCCCGGACAGGGAACGGCTACACCTTC. Protein product: CASSPRTGNGYTF.

Many counts were recorded for this clonotype. The rearrangement joins TRBV27 to TRBJ1-1, with a weak D call TRBD1 (6 bases). From germline, CDR1 is MNHEY and CDR2 SMNVEV (reference sequence). This CDR3 is 14 amino acids long. Deletions cut 7 bases from V and 8 bases from J, with 20 bases between. DNA of the CDR3: TGTGCCAGCACCCCCGACAGGACTAGGGGGGAAGCTTTCTTT. This codes for CASTPDRTRGEAFF.

This clonotype occurred many times. The chain employs TRBV29-1 and TRBJ2-2, with 9 bases lining up with TRBD1. Germline V gives CDR1 SQVTM, CDR2 ANQGSEA. V shed 7 bases, J shed 15 bases, and the junction held 6 bases outside the gene matches. CDR3 length: 10 residues. The CDR3 is CSAGTGKMFF. CDR3 DNA sequence: TGCAGCGCTGGGACAGGGAAGATGTTTTTT.

This clonotype was recorded at least ten times. The gene calls are TRBV7-7 and TRBJ2-1; perhaps TRBD1 as D (6 bases). Between the trimmed V and J ends, which lost 5 bases and 5 bases, there was a span of 16 bases. CDR1 and CDR2 (germline): SSHAT, FNYEAQ (reference sequence). This CDR3 region has 15 residues. The CDR3 DNA reads as TGTGCCAGCAGCCCGGACCAGGGGAATGACAATGAGCAGTTCTTC. Translation: CASSPDQGNDNEQFF.

As DNA, the CDR3 is TGTGCCAGCAGCTTAGTTGGAAGGGGAACAATAGCGGGGGGATACAATGAGCAGTTCTTC. It encodes CASSLVGRGTIAGGYNEQFF. The V and J genes are TRBV11-1 and TRBJ2-1, with 10 nucleotides matching TRBD2. Germline V gene sequence: CDR1 SGHAT, CDR2 FQDESV (reference sequence). Trimming took 1 base from V and 4 from J; bases not matched to a gene: 16. The CDR3 contains 20 residues. Full variable domain (missing parts from reference TRBV11-1 and TRBJ2-1): EAEVAQSPRYKITEKSQAVAFWCDPISGHATLYWYRQILGQGPELLVQFQDESVVDDSQLPKDRFSAERLKGVDSTLKIQPAELGDSAMYLCASSLVGRGTIAGGYNEQFFGPGTRLTVL.

This clonotype was counted ten times or more. This rearrangement joins TRBV20-1 to TRBJ1-2; a possible D gene is TRBD1 (6 bases). Trimming shortened V by 0 bases and J by 2 bases, and 10 bases separated the two germline ends. CDR1 is DFQATT, CDR2 SNEGSKA, per germline (reference sequence). This CDR3 region has 14 residues. The DNA of the CDR3 is TGCAGTGCTAGAGATACGGGGGGCAACTATGGCTACACCTTC. Amino acid sequence: CSARDTGGNYGYTF.

At least ten counts were recorded for this clonotype. The chain employs TRBV12-3 or TRBV12-4 and TRBJ2-1; D not resolved. There are 13 residues in the CDR3. V lost 5 bases and J 10 bases, leaving 15 bases between the germline ends. This chain's CDR3 is CASSPPSAPEQFF. In DNA, the CDR3 is TGTGCCAGCAGTCCCCCATCGGCCCCCGAGCAGTTCTTC.

This clonotype showed up many times. The gene calls are TRBV10-3 and TRBJ2-7, with D tentatively TRBD2 (5 bases). Germline lookup yields CDR1 ENHRY and CDR2 SYGVKD. CDR3 length equals 13 residues. V lost 4 bases to trimming and J lost 2 bases, with 9 bases between them. CDR3 nucleotides: TGTGCCATCAGTGGGACTTCAACCTACGAGCAGTACTTC. As protein: CAISGTSTYEQYF.

Many counts were recorded for this clonotype. The V gene is TRBV29-1, the J gene TRBJ2-3; D unclear. The CDR3 totals 15 residues. CDR1 and CDR2 (germline): SQVTM, ANQGSEA. Trimming left V 4 bases short and J 1 base short, with 15 bases between. CDR3 loop: CSVGSVAGGTDTQYF. In DNA form, the CDR3 reads TGCAGCGTTGGATCCGTGGCAGGCGGCACAGATACGCAGTATTTT.